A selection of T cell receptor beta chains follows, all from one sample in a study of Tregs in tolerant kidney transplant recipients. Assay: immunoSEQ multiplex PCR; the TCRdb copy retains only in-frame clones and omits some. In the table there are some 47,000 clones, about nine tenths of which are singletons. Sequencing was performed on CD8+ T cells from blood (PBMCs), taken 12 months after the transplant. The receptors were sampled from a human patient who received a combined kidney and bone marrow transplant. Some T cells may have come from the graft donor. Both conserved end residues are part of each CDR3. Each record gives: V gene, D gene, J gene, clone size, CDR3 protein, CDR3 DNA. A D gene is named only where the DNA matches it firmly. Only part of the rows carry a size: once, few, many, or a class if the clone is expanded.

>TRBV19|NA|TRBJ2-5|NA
CASSLWAGETQYF
TGTGCCAGTAGTTTATGGGCGGGGGAGACCCAGTACTTC
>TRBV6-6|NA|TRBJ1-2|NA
CASSYSPVNYGYTF
TGTGCCAGCAGTTACTCTCCAGTTAACTATGGCTACACCTTC
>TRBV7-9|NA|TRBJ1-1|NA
CASSLSQRDEAFF
TGTGCCAGCAGCTTAAGTCAAAGAGATGAAGCTTTCTTT
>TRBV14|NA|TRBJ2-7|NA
CASSPRPSRGEQYF
TGTGCCAGCAGCCCTCGGCCGTCCAGGGGTGAGCAGTACTTC
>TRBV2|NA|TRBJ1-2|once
CASIGGDNYGYTF
TGTGCCAGCATCGGAGGGGACAACTATGGCTACACCTTC
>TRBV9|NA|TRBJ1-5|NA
CASSPGGSQPQHF
TGTGCCAGCAGCCCGGGGGGGAGTCAGCCCCAGCATTTT
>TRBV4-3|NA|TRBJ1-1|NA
CASSQDYSMNTEAFF
TGCGCCAGCAGCCAAGATTACAGCATGAACACTGAAGCTTTCTTT
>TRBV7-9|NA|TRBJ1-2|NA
CASSTRGIDYYTF
TGTGCCAGCAGCACTCGGGGGATTGATTACTACACCTTC
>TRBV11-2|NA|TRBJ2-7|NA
CASSLVTYPYEQYF
TGTGCCAGCAGCTTAGTGACATACCCCTACGAGCAGTACTTC
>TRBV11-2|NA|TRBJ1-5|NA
CASSPVGRWSNQPQHF
TGTGCCAGCAGCCCCGTGGGGAGGTGGAGCAATCAGCCCCAGCATTTT
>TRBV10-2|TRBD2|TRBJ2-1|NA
CASTQAGEQFF
TGCGCCAGCACCCAAGCGGGAGAACAGTTCTTC
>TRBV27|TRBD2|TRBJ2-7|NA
CASSLAGGPYEQYF
TGTGCCAGCAGTTTAGCGGGAGGGCCCTACGAGCAGTACTTC
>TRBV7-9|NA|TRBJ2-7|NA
CASSAGTAAYEQYF
TGTGCCAGCAGCGCGGGGACAGCAGCCTACGAGCAGTACTTC
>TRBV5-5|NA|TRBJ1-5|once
CASSLGGGQPQHF
TGTGCCAGCAGCTTGGGGGGAGGGCAGCCCCAGCATTTT
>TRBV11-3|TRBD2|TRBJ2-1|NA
CASSLVGTSGRATEFF
TGTGCCAGCAGCTTAGTCGGGACTAGCGGGAGGGCCACGGAGTTCTTC
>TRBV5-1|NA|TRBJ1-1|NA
CASSPEGRRSEAFF
TGCGCCAGCAGCCCGGAGGGGAGGAGGTCGGAAGCTTTCTTT
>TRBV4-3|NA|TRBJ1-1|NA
CASSQDDRAQVNTEAFF
TGCGCCAGCAGCCAAGATGACCGTGCACAGGTGAACACTGAAGCTTTCTTT
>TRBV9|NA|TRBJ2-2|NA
CASSVEAANTGELFF
TGTGCCAGCAGCGTAGAAGCGGCGAACACCGGGGAGCTGTTTTTT
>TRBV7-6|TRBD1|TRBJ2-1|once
CASSRDRALDEQFF
TGTGCCAGCAGCCGGGACAGGGCTTTAGATGAGCAGTTCTTC
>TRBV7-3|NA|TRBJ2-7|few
CASSLSTGSYEQYF
TGTGCCAGCAGCTTATCGACAGGCAGCTACGAGCAGTACTTC
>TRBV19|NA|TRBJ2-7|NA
CASSIASGTYEQYF
TGTGCCAGTAGTATCGCTTCCGGGACCTACGAGCAGTACTTC
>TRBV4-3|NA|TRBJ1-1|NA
CASSQDEVGRGAFF
TGCGCCAGCAGCCAAGATGAGGTGGGAAGGGGAGCTTTCTTT
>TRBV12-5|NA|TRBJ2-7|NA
CASGVGAFYYF
TGTGCTAGTGGTGTAGGGGCATTCTACTACTTC
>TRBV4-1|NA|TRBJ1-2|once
CASSQDRGATFYGYTF
TGCGCCAGCAGCCAAGACCGGGGGGCGACCTTTTATGGCTACACCTTC
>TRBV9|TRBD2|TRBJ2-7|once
CASSVGAGVVYEQYF
TGTGCCAGCAGCGTAGGAGCGGGAGTTGTATACGAGCAGTACTTC
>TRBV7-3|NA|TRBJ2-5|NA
CASSFGPTQETQYF
TGTGCCAGCAGCTTTGGTCCGACACAAGAGACCCAGTACTTC
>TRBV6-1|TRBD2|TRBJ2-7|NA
CASRGSSGGVFYEQYF
TGTGCCAGCCGTGGGAGTAGCGGGGGGGTGTTCTACGAGCAGTACTTC
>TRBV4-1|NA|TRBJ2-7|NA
CASSHGQSYEQYF
TGCGCCAGCAGCCACGGACAATCCTACGAGCAGTACTTC
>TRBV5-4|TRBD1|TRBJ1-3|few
CASSLEEGQGSGNTIYF
TGTGCCAGCAGCTTGGAGGAGGGACAGGGGTCTGGAAACACCATATATTTT
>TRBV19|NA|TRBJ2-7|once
CATKAQDYYEQYF
TGTGCCACCAAGGCTCAAGACTACTACGAGCAGTACTTC
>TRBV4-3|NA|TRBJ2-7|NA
CASSQDRREYEQYF
TGCGCCAGCAGCCAAGATCGGCGGGAATACGAGCAGTACTTC
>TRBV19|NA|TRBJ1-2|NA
CASSMGGYGYTF
TGTGCCAGTAGTATGGGAGGATATGGCTACACCTTC
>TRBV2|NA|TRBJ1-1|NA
CASTRARGLNTEAFF
TGTGCCAGTACGCGGGCCCGAGGGTTGAACACTGAAGCTTTCTTT
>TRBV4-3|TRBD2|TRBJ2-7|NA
CASSQSWGGYEQYF
TGCGCCAGCAGCCAATCGTGGGGGGGCTACGAGCAGTACTTC
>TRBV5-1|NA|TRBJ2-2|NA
CASSLVVGELFF
TGCGCCAGCAGCTTGGTAGTCGGGGAGCTGTTTTTT
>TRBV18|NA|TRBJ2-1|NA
CASSPGSAPPYNEQFF
TGTGCCAGCTCACCAGGCAGTGCACCTCCCTACAATGAGCAGTTCTTC
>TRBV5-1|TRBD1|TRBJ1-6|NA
CASSSGQGATYNSPLHF
TGCGCCAGCAGCTCCGGACAGGGGGCAACCTATAATTCACCCCTCCACTTT
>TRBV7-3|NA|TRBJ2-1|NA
CASSPSASYNEQFF
TGTGCCAGCAGCCCCAGCGCCTCCTACAATGAGCAGTTCTTC
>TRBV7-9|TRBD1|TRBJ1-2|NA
CASSGQEGGYTF
TGTGCCAGCAGCGGACAGGAAGGTGGCTACACCTTC
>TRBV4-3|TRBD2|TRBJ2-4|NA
CASSLGTSGRSKNIQYF
TGCGCCAGCAGCCTGGGGACTAGCGGGAGATCCAAAAACATTCAGTACTTC
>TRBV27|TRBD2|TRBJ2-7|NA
CASNILAGVSEQYF
TGTGCCAGCAACATACTAGCGGGAGTAAGCGAGCAGTACTTC